These T cell receptor beta chains were read from a single sample in a study of graft-versus-host responses after intestinal transplantation. Using immunoSEQ multiplex PCR, the repertoire was profiled, and TCRdb retains in-frame clones only, with some absent. The sample records 40,000 or so clones, just over 90% being singletons. The sample in question was PBMCs, obtained roughly 780 days after intestinal transplantation. Receptor source: a human patient who received an intestinal transplant, so some T cells may come from the graft donor. CDR3s include the opening cysteine and the closing phenylalanine or tryptophan. A D gene is named only where the DNA matches it firmly. Size tells how often a clone was seen (once, few, many) or the class of an expanded clone, and some rows leave it out.

j_gene: TRBJ2-7; v_gene: TRBV5-1; abundance: NA; d_gene: NA; CDR3nt: TGCGCCAGCAGCTTCCGGGACCCCGCCTACGAGCAGTACTTC; CDR3aa: CASSFRDPAYEQYF
j_gene: TRBJ2-7; v_gene: TRBV27; abundance: NA; d_gene: NA; CDR3nt: TGTGCCAGCAGTTTAGACCGAAACTACGAGCAGTACTTC; CDR3aa: CASSLDRNYEQYF
j_gene: TRBJ1-2; v_gene: TRBV9; abundance: NA; d_gene: NA; CDR3nt: TGTGCCAGCAGCACACCTCCACCAGGAGGGGGGGGCTACACCTTC; CDR3aa: CASSTPPPGGGGYTF
j_gene: TRBJ1-4; v_gene: TRBV10-1; abundance: NA; d_gene: TRBD1; CDR3nt: TGCGCCAGCAGTGAAGACAGGGATAATGAAAAACTGTTTTTT; CDR3aa: CASSEDRDNEKLFF
j_gene: TRBJ2-5; v_gene: TRBV13; abundance: NA; d_gene: NA; CDR3nt: TGTGCCAGCAGCTTCACAGCTCAAGAGACCCAGTACTTC; CDR3aa: CASSFTAQETQYF
j_gene: TRBJ1-1; v_gene: TRBV10-2; abundance: NA; d_gene: NA; CDR3nt: TGCGCCAGCAGTGACCCAGGGGTCGTTGAAGCTTTCTTT; CDR3aa: CASSDPGVVEAFF
j_gene: TRBJ2-1; v_gene: TRBV4-1; abundance: NA; d_gene: NA; CDR3nt: TGCGCCAGCAGCCAAGGACCTCAAGACGATGAGCAGTTCTTC; CDR3aa: CASSQGPQDDEQFF
j_gene: TRBJ2-3; v_gene: TRBV6-1; abundance: NA; d_gene: TRBD1; CDR3nt: TGTGCCAGCAGTCCACGACAGGGAACAGATACGCAGTATTTT; CDR3aa: CASSPRQGTDTQYF
j_gene: TRBJ2-3; v_gene: TRBV6-1; abundance: NA; d_gene: TRBD2; CDR3nt: TGTGCCAGCAGTGGCCAGACTAGCGGGACTCAAGATACGCAGTATTTT; CDR3aa: CASSGQTSGTQDTQYF
j_gene: TRBJ1-1; v_gene: TRBV2; abundance: NA; d_gene: NA; CDR3nt: TGTGCCAGCAGTCCCCTCTTGCCAGGACCGAACACTGAAGCTTTCTTT; CDR3aa: CASSPLLPGPNTEAFF
j_gene: TRBJ1-1; v_gene: TRBV10-1; abundance: NA; d_gene: NA; CDR3nt: TGCGCCAGCAGTTCCCAGACGAACACTGAAGCTTTCTTT; CDR3aa: CASSSQTNTEAFF
j_gene: TRBJ2-7; v_gene: TRBV6-1; abundance: NA; d_gene: TRBD1; CDR3nt: TGTGCCAGCAGTGGGACAGGGAACTACGAGCAGTACTTC; CDR3aa: CASSGTGNYEQYF
j_gene: TRBJ2-7; v_gene: TRBV27; abundance: NA; d_gene: NA; CDR3nt: TGTGCCAGCAGTCCAAACAAGGACGAGCAGTACTTC; CDR3aa: CASSPNKDEQYF
j_gene: TRBJ2-2; v_gene: TRBV30; abundance: NA; d_gene: NA; CDR3nt: TGTGCCTGGACTGCTAGCGTTTTCCCATCGGGGGAGCTGTTTTTT; CDR3aa: CAWTASVFPSGELFF
j_gene: TRBJ1-2; v_gene: TRBV7-9; abundance: NA; d_gene: TRBD1; CDR3nt: TGTGCCAGCAGCTCCGAAGGACAGGGTTCTAACTATGGCTACACCTTC; CDR3aa: CASSSEGQGSNYGYTF
j_gene: TRBJ2-7; v_gene: TRBV6-5; abundance: NA; d_gene: NA; CDR3nt: TGTGCCAGCACCGACAGAAGGGACTCCGCCTACGAGCAGTACTTC; CDR3aa: CASTDRRDSAYEQYF
j_gene: TRBJ2-2; v_gene: TRBV5-6; abundance: NA; d_gene: NA; CDR3nt: TGTGCCAGCAGCCCTCGGGTCGGCCCAAAAAACACCGGGGAGCTGTTTTTT; CDR3aa: CASSPRVGPKNTGELFF
j_gene: TRBJ1-1; v_gene: TRBV7-3; abundance: NA; d_gene: TRBD1; CDR3nt: TGTGCCAGCAGCTTAACAAGGGACAGTATGAACACTGAAGCTTTCTTT; CDR3aa: CASSLTRDSMNTEAFF
j_gene: TRBJ2-1; v_gene: TRBV12-5; abundance: NA; d_gene: TRBD2; CDR3nt: TGTGCTAGTGGTTCGGGGACTAGCGGGAGGTATGAGCAGTTCTTC; CDR3aa: CASGSGTSGRYEQFF
j_gene: TRBJ2-7; v_gene: TRBV2; abundance: NA; d_gene: TRBD1; CDR3nt: TGTGCCAGCAGGGGACAGGCATCCTACGAGCAGTACTTC; CDR3aa: CASRGQASYEQYF
j_gene: TRBJ1-1; v_gene: TRBV25-1; abundance: NA; d_gene: NA; CDR3nt: TGTGCCAGCAGTGAATTCGGACAGAGGAACACTGAAGCTTTCTTT; CDR3aa: CASSEFGQRNTEAFF
j_gene: TRBJ1-1; v_gene: TRBV7-9; abundance: NA; d_gene: NA; CDR3nt: TGTGCCAGCAGCTTAGACAGGGTGGACCTCACTGAAGCTTTCTTT; CDR3aa: CASSLDRVDLTEAFF
j_gene: TRBJ2-1; v_gene: TRBV11-3; abundance: NA; d_gene: TRBD2; CDR3nt: TGTGCCAGCAGCTCGGGACTAGCGGAAAAGTACAATGAGCAGTTCTTC; CDR3aa: CASSSGLAEKYNEQFF
j_gene: TRBJ2-7; v_gene: TRBV11-2; abundance: NA; d_gene: TRBD2; CDR3nt: TGTGCCAGCAGCTGGACTAGCGGGAGCGAGCAGTACTTC; CDR3aa: CASSWTSGSEQYF
j_gene: TRBJ1-5; v_gene: TRBV6-1; abundance: NA; d_gene: NA; CDR3nt: TGTGCCAGCAGTCACAGGCCTGACAATCAGCCCCAGCATTTT; CDR3aa: CASSHRPDNQPQHF
j_gene: TRBJ1-5; v_gene: TRBV2; abundance: once; d_gene: TRBD1; CDR3nt: TGTGCCAGCGGTGGACAGGGGGGTCAGCCCCAGCATTTT; CDR3aa: CASGGQGGQPQHF
j_gene: TRBJ2-5; v_gene: TRBV5-1; abundance: NA; d_gene: NA; CDR3nt: TGCGCCAGCAGCTTGGGGACACAAAGGGGAGAGACCCAGTACTTC; CDR3aa: CASSLGTQRGETQYF